These T cell receptor beta chains were read from a single sample in a study of vaccination and CD4 T cells after COVID-19. TCRdb re-called the PCR reads through MiXCR, storing one row per CDR3 protein. Of approximately 10,000 distinct CDR3 sequences in the sample, approximately 56% were seen once. These TCRs are of unknown antigen specificity. The sequencing here drew on cultured CD4+ T cells from blood, taken after SARS-CoV-2 vaccination. Receptor source: a human donor with COVID-19. The CDR3 runs from the conserved cysteine through the conserved F or W. Fields, in order: J gene, clone size, V gene, D gene, CDR3 protein, CDR3 DNA. A D gene is named only where the DNA matches it firmly. Clone size is not always given. Where it is, it says once, few, many or a class for expanded clones.

>TRBJ1-3|.|TRBV20-1|.
CSANVRNTIYF
TGCAGTGCTAACGTCCGGAACACCATATATTTT
>TRBJ1-5|.|TRBV30|TRBD1
CAWSGPGQGNQPQHF
TGTGCCTGGAGTGGACCGGGACAGGGAAATCAGCCCCAGCATTTT
>TRBJ1-2|.|TRBV20-1|.
CSARDLRGYGYTF
TGCAGTGCTAGAGATCTACGAGGGTATGGCTACACCTTC
>TRBJ1-1|.|TRBV7-6|.
CASKGPEAFF
TGTGCCAGCAAGGGACCTGAAGCTTTCTTT
>TRBJ2-1|.|TRBV27|TRBD1
CASLKQGASYNEQFF
TGTGCCAGCCTAAAACAGGGGGCGTCCTACAATGAGCAGTTCTTC
>TRBJ1-5|.|TRBV20-1|TRBD1
CSAGGQGRSNQPQHF
TGCAGTGCTGGGGGACAGGGACGTAGCAATCAGCCCCAGCATTTT
>TRBJ2-5|.|TRBV28|TRBD1
CASSSPGTGKETQYF
TGTGCCAGCAGTTCCCCCGGGACAGGGAAAGAGACCCAGTACTTC
>TRBJ2-7|.|TRBV27|.
CASSLSPSSYEQYF
TGTGCCAGCAGTTTATCCCCCAGCTCCTACGAGCAGTACTTC
>TRBJ2-2|.|TRBV19|TRBD2
CASSAPLGLAGRGAGELFF
TGTGCCAGTAGTGCCCCCCTGGGACTAGCGGGGCGGGGGGCCGGGGAGCTGTTTTTT
>TRBJ2-5|.|TRBV6-1|TRBD1
CASSPGQGLRAQYF
TGTGCCAGCAGTCCGGGACAGGGCCTCCGGGCCCAGTACTTC
>TRBJ1-6|once|TRBV18|TRBD1
CASSPRTGGELSPLHF
TGTGCCAGCTCCCCGAGGACAGGGGGGGAGCTTTCACCCCTCCACTTT
>TRBJ2-2|few|TRBV27|.
CASSLTGVWNTGELFF
TGTGCCAGCAGTTTAACCGGGGTTTGGAACACCGGGGAGCTGTTTTTT
>TRBJ1-4|.|TRBV28|.
CASREGGSNEKLFF
TGTGCCAGCAGAGAAGGGGGGTCTAATGAAAAACTGTTTTTT
>TRBJ2-2|.|TRBV15|TRBD2
CATSRERAGVTGELFF
TGTGCCACCAGCAGAGAGCGGGCGGGGGTCACCGGGGAGCTGTTTTTT
>TRBJ2-7|few|TRBV27|.
CASSLRGSTYEQYF
TGTGCCAGCAGTTTAAGGGGTTCCACCTACGAGCAGTACTTC
>TRBJ2-1|.|TRBV24-1|TRBD1
CATSEGQLGEQFF
TGTGCCACCAGTGAGGGACAGCTAGGTGAGCAGTTCTTC
>TRBJ2-1|.|TRBV20-1|.
CSANLPRHKMDNEQFF
TGCAGTGCTAACCTCCCCCGGCACAAGATGGACAATGAGCAGTTCTTC
>TRBJ2-4|.|TRBV5-1|.
CASSLSNRGGQNIQYF
TGCGCCAGCAGCTTGTCGAACAGGGGAGGTCAAAACATTCAGTACTTC
>TRBJ1-5|.|TRBV5-8|.
CASSSQGKEDQPQHF
TGTGCCAGCAGCTCACAGGGAAAGGAGGATCAGCCCCAGCATTTT
>TRBJ1-2|.|TRBV6-5|TRBD1
CASSYSNRGQGDGYTF
TGTGCCAGCAGTTACTCGAACCGGGGGCAGGGGGATGGCTACACCTTC
>TRBJ1-5|.|TRBV7-8|TRBD1
CASSLAGDRVYQPQHF
TGTGCCAGCAGCTTAGCGGGGGACAGGGTGTATCAGCCCCAGCATTTT
>TRBJ1-5|.|TRBV6-2/TRBV6-3|.
CASSYLSGGGQPQHF
TGTGCCAGCAGTTATCTTTCAGGCGGTGGTCAGCCCCAGCATTTT
>TRBJ2-5|.|TRBV11-3|TRBD1
CASSSGQQETQYF
TGTGCCAGCAGCTCGGGACAGCAAGAGACCCAGTACTTC
>TRBJ2-4|few|TRBV20-1|.
CSARPPVGNIQYF
TGCAGTGCCCGGCCTCCGGTGGGGAACATTCAGTACTTC
>TRBJ1-2|.|TRBV7-2|.
CASSPSWGGDGYTF
TGTGCCAGCAGCCCCAGTTGGGGGGGCGACGGCTACACCTTC
>TRBJ1-6|.|TRBV7-2|.
CASSHTNSPLHF
TGTGCCAGCAGCCACACCAATTCACCCCTCCACTTT
>TRBJ1-5|few|TRBV6-1|.
CASSESTGRVNQPQHF
TGTGCCAGCAGTGAGAGCACAGGGCGGGTCAATCAGCCCCAGCATTTT
>TRBJ1-6|.|TRBV6-2/TRBV6-3|.
CASSLQAAYNSPLHF
TGTGCCAGCAGCCTACAAGCAGCGTATAATTCACCCCTCCACTTT
>TRBJ2-2|.|TRBV7-2|.
CASRPPRWQNTGELFF
TGTGCCAGCAGGCCCCCCCGGTGGCAGAACACCGGGGAGCTGTTTTTT
>TRBJ2-5|.|TRBV10-2|TRBD1
CASPGQGWETQYF
TGCGCCAGCCCGGGACAGGGGTGGGAGACCCAGTACTTC
>TRBJ2-3|few|TRBV6-1|.
CASSDTAGADTQYF
TGTGCCAGCAGTGACACGGCGGGGGCGGATACGCAGTATTTT
>TRBJ2-5|few|TRBV6-1|.
CASRVGEETQYF
TGTGCCAGCAGGGTGGGGGAAGAGACCCAGTACTTC
>TRBJ1-5|.|TRBV20-1|.
CSARVPTASGNQPQHF
TGCAGTGCTAGGGTCCCTACAGCGAGCGGCAATCAGCCCCAGCATTTT
>TRBJ1-5|few|TRBV15|.
CATSRLNQPQHF
TGTGCCACCAGCAGATTAAATCAGCCCCAGCATTTT
>TRBJ2-7|.|TRBV7-9|TRBD1
CASSPWDRGLPYEQYF
TGTGCCAGCAGCCCCTGGGACAGAGGGCTTCCCTACGAGCAGTACTTC
>TRBJ2-7|.|TRBV19|TRBD1
CASSRGQGVYEQYF
TGTGCCAGTAGTAGGGGACAGGGGGTATACGAGCAGTACTTC